A selection of T cell receptor beta chains follows, all from one sample in a study of cytomegalovirus exposure and HLA in healthy donors. The assay was immunoSEQ multiplex PCR, and TCRdb's table has in-frame clones only and misses some. Counted here are under 150,000 clones, under 90% occurring once; the ten biggest clones make up about 0.75%. Sequencing was performed on PBMCs. The receptors derive from a young man in good health and CMV-seronegative. Each CDR3 is given with its conserved first and last residue. The D gene is left open where the match is weak. Clone size, where shown, is once, few, many, or a class for clones that have expanded.

clone size | J gene | D gene | V gene | CDR3 DNA | CDR3 protein
. | TRBJ1-2 | . | TRBV30 | TGTGCCTGGACCCGGGACATCTATGGCTACACCTTC | CAWTRDIYGYTF
few | TRBJ1-3 | TRBD1 | TRBV30 | TGTGCCTGGAGTCGTACCCGGACAGGTTCTGGAAACACCATATATTTT | CAWSRTRTGSGNTIYF
. | TRBJ2-2 | . | TRBV6-1 | TGTGCCAGCAGTGATCTACGTCAATATTACACCGGGGAGCTGTTTTTT | CASSDLRQYYTGELFF
. | TRBJ1-2 | TRBD1 | TRBV7-9 | TGTGCCAGCAGCTTAGTAAGCAGGGGGCTAGCTAACTATGGCTACACCTTC | CASSLVSRGLANYGYTF
. | TRBJ2-7 | . | TRBV7-9 | TGTGCCAGCAGCTCACGGTCCGAGCAGTACTTC | CASSSRSEQYF
. | TRBJ2-7 | TRBD1 | TRBV6-5 | TGTGCCAGCAGCAACCGGGACAGGGGATACGAGCAGTACTTC | CASSNRDRGYEQYF
. | TRBJ1-5 | . | TRBV30 | TGTGCCTGGAGTCGAGTAACTAGCAATCAGCCCCAGCATTTT | CAWSRVTSNQPQHF
. | TRBJ2-3 | . | TRBV19 | TGTGCCAGTAGTGGCGGGAGCACAGATACGCAGTATTTT | CASSGGSTDTQYF
. | TRBJ2-1 | TRBD1 | TRBV5-4 | TGTGCCAGCAGCTTGGGACAGGGCAATGAGCAGTTCTTC | CASSLGQGNEQFF
once | TRBJ1-3 | . | TRBV19 | TGTGCCAGTAGTATCTTCCAGGGAACGGGAAACACCATATATTTT | CASSIFQGTGNTIYF
. | TRBJ2-2 | . | TRBV12-5 | TGTGCTAGTGGCCCCCTAAGGGAGCTGTTTTTT | CASGPLRELFF
. | TRBJ1-6 | . | TRBV7-2 | TGTGCCAGCAGCTTAGGCCACAGGTACACCAATTCACCCCTCCACTTT | CASSLGHRYTNSPLHF
. | TRBJ2-5 | . | TRBV6-5 | TGTGCCAGCAGTTACTCGAGGATAGAGGAGGCCCAGTACTTC | CASSYSRIEEAQYF
. | TRBJ2-1 | . | TRBV18 | TGTGCCAGCTCACCGGTGCGACAGAACAATGAGCAGTTCTTC | CASSPVRQNNEQFF
. | TRBJ2-1 | . | TRBV15 | TGTGCCACCAGCAGAGATGGGGGCGGGGGTGATGAGCAGTTCTTC | CATSRDGGGGDEQFF
. | TRBJ2-7 | TRBD1 | TRBV19 | TGTGCCAGTAGTCCCGACAGGGGGCCCCGCGAGCAGTACTTC | CASSPDRGPREQYF